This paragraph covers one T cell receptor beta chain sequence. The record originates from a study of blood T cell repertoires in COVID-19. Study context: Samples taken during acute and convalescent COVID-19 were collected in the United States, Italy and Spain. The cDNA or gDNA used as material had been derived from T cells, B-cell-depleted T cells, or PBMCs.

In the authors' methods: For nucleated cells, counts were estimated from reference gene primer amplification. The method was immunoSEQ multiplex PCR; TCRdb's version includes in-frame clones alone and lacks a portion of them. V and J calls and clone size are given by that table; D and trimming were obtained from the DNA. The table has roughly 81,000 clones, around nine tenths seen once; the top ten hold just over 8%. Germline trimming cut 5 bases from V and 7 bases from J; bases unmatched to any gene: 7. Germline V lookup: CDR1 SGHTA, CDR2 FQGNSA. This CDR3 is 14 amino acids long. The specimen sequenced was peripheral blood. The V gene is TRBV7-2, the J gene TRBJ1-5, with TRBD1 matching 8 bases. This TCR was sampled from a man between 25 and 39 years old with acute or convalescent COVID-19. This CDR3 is CASSPTGAWQPQHF. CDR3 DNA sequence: TGTGCCAGCAGCCCGACAGGGGCTTGGCAGCCCCAGCATTTT. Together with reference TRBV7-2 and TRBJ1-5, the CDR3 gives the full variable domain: GAGVSQSPSNKVTEKGKDVELRCDPISGHTALYWYRQSLGQGLEFLIYFQGNSAPDKSGLPSDRFSAERTGGSVSTLTIQRTQQEDSAVYLCASSPTGAWQPQHFGDGTRLSIL.